The next 5 T cell receptor beta chains were all read from a single sample in a study of CD8+ T cells in alopecia areata. Sequencing templates came from extracted RNA that was reverse transcribed into cDNA. Repertoires were generated with immunoSEQ multiplex PCR, while TCRdb's copy carries only in-frame clones and drops some. The sample consists of 170,000 or so clones, 50% to 60% of them appearing once. The material was CD4+ T cells sorted from blood, obtained at week 0. These receptor sequences come from a human donor with alopecia areata.

With regard to this clone: The sample holds other DNA sequences that translate to the same CDR3. The rearrangement uses TRBV2 and TRBJ1-2, with TRBD1 matching over 8 bases. CDR1 is SNHLY and CDR2 is FYNNEI in the germline V gene. This CDR3 region has 14 residues. The V and J ends lost 4 bases and 8 bases, in that order; junction bases with no gene match: 9. In DNA, the CDR3 is TGTGCCAGCAGTGCCCGGACAGGGTTTTCCGGCTACACCTTC. This encodes CASSARTGFSGYTF.

This clone was counted once. The gene calls are TRBV19 and TRBJ2-1, with 9 positions matching TRBD2. The germline V gene has CDR1 LNHDA and CDR2 SQIVND (reference sequence). The CDR3 is made up of 14 amino acids. V shed 8 bases and J 7 bases; nucleotides not matched to a gene: 9. CDR3 DNA sequence: TGTGCCAGTGGGCTAGCGGGGATGGGAAATGAGCAGTTCTTC. Its protein is CASGLAGMGNEQFF.

V gene TRBV29-1 combines with J gene TRBJ2-7, with D unresolved. The ends were cut back, 5 bases at V and 3 bases at J, with 11 bases in the middle. The CDR3 is 12 residues long. Germline CDR1 SQVTM, CDR2 ANQGSEA. This CDR3 is CSVRADNYEQYF. In DNA, the CDR3 is TGCAGCGTTCGTGCAGACAACTACGAGCAGTACTTC.

This clone was detected only a few times. The chain links TRBV29-1 to TRBJ2-3; D is unresolved. The CDR3 consists of 12 residues. With 1 base removed from V and 4 bases from J, the gap between germline ends came to 6 bases. Germline V lookup: CDR1 SQVTM, CDR2 ANQGSEA. DNA for the CDR3: TGCAGCGTTGAAGGGAACGCAGATACGCAGTATTTT. It translates to CSVEGNADTQYF.

The chain employs TRBV30 and TRBJ1-5, with D unresolved. V lost 2 bases, J lost 4 bases, and 9 bases lay in between. The germline V gene has CDR1 GTSNPN and CDR2 SVGIG (reference sequence). There are 13 residues in the CDR3. The CDR3, as DNA: TGTGCCTGGAGTAACGCAAGAAATCAGCCCCAGCATTTT. Its translation: CAWSNARNQPQHF.